The rows below give T cell receptor beta chains drawn from one sample of a study of cytomegalovirus exposure and HLA in healthy donors. Method: immunoSEQ multiplex PCR; TCRdb's copy keeps in-frame clones and lacks some. The data show approximately 220,000 clones, approximately 80% seen once. Sequencing was carried out using PBMCs. The receptors derive from a boy aged 2-9 years in good health and CMV-seronegative. Each CDR3 is given with its conserved first and last residue. Fields, in order: clone size, D gene, V gene, J gene, CDR3 DNA, CDR3 protein. The D gene is left open where the match is weak. Only part of the rows carry a size: once, few, many, or a class if the clone is expanded.

clone_size: NA
d_call: TRBD1
v_call: TRBV5-4
j_call: TRBJ2-7
cdr3_nt: TGTGCCAGCAGCGGAAATCTCGACAGGGTGGGCTACGAGCAGTACTTC
cdr3_aa: CASSGNLDRVGYEQYF

clone_size: NA
d_call: TRBD2
v_call: TRBV2
j_call: TRBJ2-7
cdr3_nt: TGTGCCAGCAGCGACCCCGACCGTTTCGCGGGGGAATACGAGCAGTACTTC
cdr3_aa: CASSDPDRFAGEYEQYF

clone_size: NA
d_call: TRBD1
v_call: TRBV5-1
j_call: TRBJ1-1
cdr3_nt: TGCGCCAGCAGCTTTGGACAGGGGGCATTTACTGAAGCTTTCTTT
cdr3_aa: CASSFGQGAFTEAFF

clone_size: NA
d_call: NA
v_call: TRBV28
j_call: TRBJ1-1
cdr3_nt: TGTGCCAGCAGTGGTAACAGGGAAGCTTTCTTT
cdr3_aa: CASSGNREAFF

clone_size: NA
d_call: TRBD2
v_call: TRBV30
j_call: TRBJ2-1
cdr3_nt: TGTGCCTGGTTGGGACTAGCGGGAGTCAATGAGCAGTTCTTC
cdr3_aa: CAWLGLAGVNEQFF

clone_size: NA
d_call: NA
v_call: TRBV7-9
j_call: TRBJ1-2
cdr3_nt: TGTGCCAGCAGCTTCGGACAGTCCTCCAACTATGGCTACACCTTC
cdr3_aa: CASSFGQSSNYGYTF

clone_size: NA
d_call: NA
v_call: TRBV5-6
j_call: TRBJ1-4
cdr3_nt: TGTGCCAGCAGCTTGATACAGGGAGAAAAACTGTTTTTT
cdr3_aa: CASSLIQGEKLFF

clone_size: NA
d_call: TRBD1
v_call: TRBV5-1
j_call: TRBJ1-2
cdr3_nt: TGCGCCAGCAGCTTGGCCCTGGGACGTCAGGGGGGTGGCTACACCTTC
cdr3_aa: CASSLALGRQGGGYTF

clone_size: NA
d_call: TRBD2
v_call: TRBV27
j_call: TRBJ2-1
cdr3_nt: TGTGCCAGCAGTTTCAACGGGGGGAATGAGCAGTTCTTC
cdr3_aa: CASSFNGGNEQFF

clone_size: NA
d_call: TRBD1
v_call: TRBV7-9
j_call: TRBJ1-4
cdr3_nt: TGTGCCAGCAGTTTGGAGACAGGGACTAATGAAAAACTGTTTTTT
cdr3_aa: CASSLETGTNEKLFF

clone_size: NA
d_call: TRBD1
v_call: TRBV29-1
j_call: TRBJ1-2
cdr3_nt: TGCAGCGCTACAGGACAGGACTATGGCTACACCTTC
cdr3_aa: CSATGQDYGYTF

clone_size: few
d_call: NA
v_call: TRBV6-5
j_call: TRBJ1-1
cdr3_nt: TGTGCCAGCAGTTACGTCCCCGACACTGAAGCTTTCTTT
cdr3_aa: CASSYVPDTEAFF

clone_size: NA
d_call: NA
v_call: TRBV5-1
j_call: TRBJ2-2
cdr3_nt: TGCGCCAGCAACCCCAGGGGCAACACCGGGGAGCTGTTTTTT
cdr3_aa: CASNPRGNTGELFF

clone_size: once
d_call: NA
v_call: TRBV7-8
j_call: TRBJ1-6
cdr3_nt: TGTGCCAGCAGCTTAGATAGGGGTGTTTATTCACCCCTCCACTTT
cdr3_aa: CASSLDRGVYSPLHF

clone_size: NA
d_call: TRBD2
v_call: TRBV25-1
j_call: TRBJ2-1
cdr3_nt: TGTGCCAGCAGTGACGGGCGGGAGGGCAATGAGCAGTTCTTC
cdr3_aa: CASSDGREGNEQFF

clone_size: NA
d_call: TRBD2
v_call: TRBV28
j_call: TRBJ2-3
cdr3_nt: TGTGCCAGCAGCGTGGGACTACTTCTCACAGATACGCAGTATTTT
cdr3_aa: CASSVGLLLTDTQYF